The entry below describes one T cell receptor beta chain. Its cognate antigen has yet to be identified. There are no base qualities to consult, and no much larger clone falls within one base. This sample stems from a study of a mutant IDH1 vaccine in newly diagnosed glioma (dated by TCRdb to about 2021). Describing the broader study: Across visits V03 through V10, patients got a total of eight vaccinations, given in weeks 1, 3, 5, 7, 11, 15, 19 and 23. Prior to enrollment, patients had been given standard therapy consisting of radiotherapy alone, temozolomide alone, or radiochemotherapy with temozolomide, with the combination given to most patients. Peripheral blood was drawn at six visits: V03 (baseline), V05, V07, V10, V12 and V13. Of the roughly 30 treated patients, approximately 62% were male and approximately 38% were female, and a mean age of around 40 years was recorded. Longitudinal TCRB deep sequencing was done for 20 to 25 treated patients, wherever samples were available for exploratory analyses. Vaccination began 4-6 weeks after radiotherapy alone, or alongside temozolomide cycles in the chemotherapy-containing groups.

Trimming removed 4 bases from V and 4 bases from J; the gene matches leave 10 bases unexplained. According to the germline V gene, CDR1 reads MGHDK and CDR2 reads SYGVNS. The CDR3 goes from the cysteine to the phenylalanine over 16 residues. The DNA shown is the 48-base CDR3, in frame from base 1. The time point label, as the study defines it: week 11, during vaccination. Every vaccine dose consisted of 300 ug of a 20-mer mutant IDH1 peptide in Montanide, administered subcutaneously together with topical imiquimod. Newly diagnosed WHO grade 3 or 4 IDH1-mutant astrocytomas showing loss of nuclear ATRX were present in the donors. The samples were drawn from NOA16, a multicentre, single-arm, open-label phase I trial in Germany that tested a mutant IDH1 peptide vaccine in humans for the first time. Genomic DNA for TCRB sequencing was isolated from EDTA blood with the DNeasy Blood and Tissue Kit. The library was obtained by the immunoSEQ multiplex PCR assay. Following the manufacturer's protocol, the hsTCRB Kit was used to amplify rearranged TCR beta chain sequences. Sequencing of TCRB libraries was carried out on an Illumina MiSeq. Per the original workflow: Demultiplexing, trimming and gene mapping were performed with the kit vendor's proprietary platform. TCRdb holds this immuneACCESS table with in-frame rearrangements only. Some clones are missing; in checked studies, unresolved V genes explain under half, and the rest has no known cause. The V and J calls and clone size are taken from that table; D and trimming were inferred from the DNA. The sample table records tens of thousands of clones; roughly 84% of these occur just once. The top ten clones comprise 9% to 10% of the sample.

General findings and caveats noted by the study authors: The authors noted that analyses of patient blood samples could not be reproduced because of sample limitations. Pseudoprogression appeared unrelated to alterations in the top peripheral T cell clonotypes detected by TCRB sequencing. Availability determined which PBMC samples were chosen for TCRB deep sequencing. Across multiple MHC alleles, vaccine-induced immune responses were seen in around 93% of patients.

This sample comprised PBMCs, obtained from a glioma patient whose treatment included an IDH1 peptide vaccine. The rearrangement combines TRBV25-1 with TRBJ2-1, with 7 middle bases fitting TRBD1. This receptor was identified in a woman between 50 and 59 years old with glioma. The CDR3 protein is CASSAPGTDLYNEQFF. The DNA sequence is TGTGCCAGCAGTGCCCCCGGGACAGATTTATACAATGAGCAGTTCTTC.